Sequencing of this T cell receptor beta chain was carried out in a study of OX40 agonist ivuxolimab in advanced cancers. Assay: immunoSEQ multiplex PCR; the TCRdb copy retains only in-frame clones and omits some. The sample lists tens of thousands of clones, about 90% occurring once. Trimming took 1 base from V and 4 from J, leaving 6 bases between them. The CDR3 consists of 13 residues. Germline V gene sequence: CDR1 MGHRA, CDR2 YSYEKL. The J gene is TRBJ2-3, the V gene TRBV4-1, with D unresolved. The material was CD4+ or CD8+ T cells sorted from blood, obtained in a trial of the OX40 agonist ivuxolimab. The receptor comes from an adult with an advanced solid tumor such as melanoma, head and neck, liver or kidney cancer. This chain's CDR3 is CASSQVDSDTQYF. The CDR3 DNA reads TGCGCCAGCAGCCAAGTCGATTCAGATACGCAGTATTTT.